This paragraph covers one T cell receptor (beta chain) sequence. Its antigen is currently unknown. This sample is part of a study of T cell responses to AZD1222 COVID-19 vaccine. Study results and caveats: Reports say nearly half of spike-specific TCRs go after unmutated variant regions.

Clones were read by immunoSEQ multiplex PCR, and TCRdb kept only the in-frame ones, dropping some. The sample lists fewer than 200,000 clones, over 75% seen once, with approximately 4.3% in the top ten. V dropped 11 bases and J dropped 2 bases, with 12 bases sitting between them. This CDR3 has 12 amino acids. CDR1 is SNHLY and CDR2 is FYNNEI in the germline V gene. Here the sequenced sample was peripheral blood, taken 28 days after the second AZD1222 dose. This chain uses TRBV2 with TRBJ1-2; a weak D match, TRBD1 (6 bases). The TCR was taken from an adult who received the AZD1222 COVID-19 vaccine. CDR3 DNA: TGTGCCGGAGGGGGGAACAACTATGGCTACACCTTC. Residues: CAGGGNNYGYTF.